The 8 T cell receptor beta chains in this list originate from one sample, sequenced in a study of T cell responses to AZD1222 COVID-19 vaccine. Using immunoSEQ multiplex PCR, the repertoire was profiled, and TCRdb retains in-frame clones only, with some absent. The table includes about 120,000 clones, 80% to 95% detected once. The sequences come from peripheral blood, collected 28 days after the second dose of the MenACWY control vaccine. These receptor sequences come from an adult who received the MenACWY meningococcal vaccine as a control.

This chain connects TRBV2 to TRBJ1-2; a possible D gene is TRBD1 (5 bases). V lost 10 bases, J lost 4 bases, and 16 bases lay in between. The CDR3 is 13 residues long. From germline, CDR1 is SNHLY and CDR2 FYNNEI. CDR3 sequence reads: CATSRGQGYGYTF. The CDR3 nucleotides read TGTGCCACATCCAGAGGGCAGGGCTATGGCTACACCTTC. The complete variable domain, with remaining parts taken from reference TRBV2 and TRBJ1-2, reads EPEVTQTPSHQVTQMGQEVILRCVPISNHLYFYWYRQILGQKVEFLVSFYNNEISEKSEIFDDQFSVERPDGSNFTLKIRSTKLEDSAMYFCATSRGQGYGYTFGSGTRLTVV.

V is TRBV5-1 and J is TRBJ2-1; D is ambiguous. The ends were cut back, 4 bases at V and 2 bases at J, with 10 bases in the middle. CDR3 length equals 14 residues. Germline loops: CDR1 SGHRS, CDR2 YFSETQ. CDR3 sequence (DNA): TGCGCCAGCAGCCTTCAGGAGACCTACAATGAGCAGTTCTTC. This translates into CASSLQETYNEQFF.

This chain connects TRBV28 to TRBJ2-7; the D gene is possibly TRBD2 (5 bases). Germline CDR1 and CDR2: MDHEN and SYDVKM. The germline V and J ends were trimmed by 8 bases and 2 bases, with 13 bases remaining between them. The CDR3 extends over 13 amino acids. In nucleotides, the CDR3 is TGTGCCAGCCTTGTGTCGGGAACCTACGAGCAGTACTTC. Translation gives CASLVSGTYEQYF.

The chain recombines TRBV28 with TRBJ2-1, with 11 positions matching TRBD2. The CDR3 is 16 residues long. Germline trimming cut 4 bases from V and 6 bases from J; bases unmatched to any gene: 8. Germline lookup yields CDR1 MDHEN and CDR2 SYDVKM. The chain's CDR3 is CASSSATSGRSNEQFF. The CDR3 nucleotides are TGTGCCAGCAGTTCAGCTACTAGCGGGAGAAGCAATGAGCAGTTCTTC.

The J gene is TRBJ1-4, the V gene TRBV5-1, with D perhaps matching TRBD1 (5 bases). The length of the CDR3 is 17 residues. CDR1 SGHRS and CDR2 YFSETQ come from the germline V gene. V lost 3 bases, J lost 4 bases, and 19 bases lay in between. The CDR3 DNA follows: TGCGCCAGCAGCTCGGGGGGAAGTCCTGCACTTAATGAAAAACTGTTTTTT. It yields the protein CASSSGGSPALNEKLFF.

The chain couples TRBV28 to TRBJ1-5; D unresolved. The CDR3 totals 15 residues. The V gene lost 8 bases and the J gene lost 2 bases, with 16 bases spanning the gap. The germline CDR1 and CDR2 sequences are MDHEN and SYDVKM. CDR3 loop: CASCDPGAGNQPQHF. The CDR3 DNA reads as TGTGCCAGCTGCGATCCAGGAGCGGGCAATCAGCCCCAGCATTTT.

In nucleotides, the CDR3 is TGTGCCAGCAGCCTCTTCGGTCGGACGAACACCGGGGAGCTGTTTTTT. It yields the protein CASSLFGRTNTGELFF. The V and J genes are TRBV4-2 and TRBJ2-2, with D unresolved. Per germline, CDR1 LGHNA and CDR2 YNFKEQ. This CDR3 has 16 amino acids. Trimming removed 4 bases at V and 0 bases at J, with 12 bases between.

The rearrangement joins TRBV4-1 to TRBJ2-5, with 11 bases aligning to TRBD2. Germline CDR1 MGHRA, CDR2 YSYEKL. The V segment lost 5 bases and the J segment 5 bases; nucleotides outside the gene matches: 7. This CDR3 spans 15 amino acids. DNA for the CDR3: TGCGCCAGCAGCGTGACTAGCGGGGACCTGGAGACCCAGTACTTC. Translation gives CASSVTSGDLETQYF.